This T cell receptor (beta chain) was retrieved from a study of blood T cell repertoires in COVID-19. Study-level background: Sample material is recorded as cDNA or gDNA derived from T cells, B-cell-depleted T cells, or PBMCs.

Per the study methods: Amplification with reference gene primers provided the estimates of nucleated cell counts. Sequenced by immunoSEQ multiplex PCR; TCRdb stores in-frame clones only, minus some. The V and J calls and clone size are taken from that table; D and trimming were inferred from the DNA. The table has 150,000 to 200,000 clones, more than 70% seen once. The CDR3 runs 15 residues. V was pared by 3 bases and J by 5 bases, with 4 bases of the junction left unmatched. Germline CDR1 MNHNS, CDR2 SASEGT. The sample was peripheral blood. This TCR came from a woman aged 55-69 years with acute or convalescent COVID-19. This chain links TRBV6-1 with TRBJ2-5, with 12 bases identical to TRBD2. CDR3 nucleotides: TGTGCCAGCAGTGAGACTAGCGGGAGTTGGGAGACCCAGTACTTC. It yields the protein CASSETSGSWETQYF.